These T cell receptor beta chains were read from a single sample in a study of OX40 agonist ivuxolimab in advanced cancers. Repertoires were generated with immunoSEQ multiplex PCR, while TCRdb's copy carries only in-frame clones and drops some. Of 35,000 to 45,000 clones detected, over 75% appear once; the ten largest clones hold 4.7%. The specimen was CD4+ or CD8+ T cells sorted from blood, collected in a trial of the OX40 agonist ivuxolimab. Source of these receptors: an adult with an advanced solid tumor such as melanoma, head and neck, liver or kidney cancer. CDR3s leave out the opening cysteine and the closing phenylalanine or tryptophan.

CDR3: ASTSADREDYEQY
length: 13
J: TRBJ2-7
V: TRBV5-6

CDR3: ASSWCTDRGNTEAF
length: 14
J: TRBJ1-1
V: TRBV27

CDR3: ASKKGQAPQETQY
length: 13
J: TRBJ2-5
V: TRBV28

CDR3: AWRASSNYGYT
length: 11
J: TRBJ1-2
V: TRBV30

CDR3: ASSYDSLNTEAF
length: 12
J: TRBJ1-1
V: TRBV7-8

CDR3: AISDREGGSPLH
length: 12
J: TRBJ1-6
V: TRBV10-3

CDR3: ASSLLAGEGSEQF
length: 13
J: TRBJ2-1
V: TRBV11-2

CDR3: ASSQVWTSMEGYT
length: 13
J: TRBJ1-2
V: TRBV14

CDR3: AKKKPGTSGSYEQF
length: 14
J: TRBJ2-1
V: TRBV2

CDR3: ASRSDGYEQY
length: 10
J: TRBJ2-7
V: TRBV28

CDR3: ASRSQTGSQPQH
length: 12
J: TRBJ1-5
V: TRBV19

CDR3: ASSPARDYGYT
length: 11
J: TRBJ1-2
V: TRBV4-1

CDR3: ASSQDQTSNQPQH
length: 13
J: TRBJ1-5
V: TRBV4-2

CDR3: ASSSTLTQVSHFVL
length: 14
J: TRBJ1-1
V: TRBV6-5

CDR3: ASKSGTVNTDTQY
length: 13
J: TRBJ2-3
V: TRBV11-2

CDR3: SGLAGGRSYNEQF
length: 13
J: TRBJ2-1
V: TRBV29-1

CDR3: AISVGPLGYT
length: 10
J: TRBJ1-2
V: TRBV10-3

CDR3: SVEKTGQPNTEAF
length: 13
J: TRBJ1-1
V: TRBV29-1

CDR3: ASSFPGTGFYEQY
length: 13
J: TRBJ2-7
V: TRBV11-2

CDR3: ASRGQAYEQY
length: 10
J: TRBJ2-7
V: TRBV28

CDR3: ASSLQGPEKAF
length: 11
J: TRBJ1-1
V: TRBV2

CDR3: ASSLGITYEQY
length: 11
J: TRBJ2-7
V: TRBV7-2

CDR3: ASSEGQGSYEQY
length: 12
J: TRBJ2-7
V: TRBV2

CDR3: SVDGMSSTDTQY
length: 12
J: TRBJ2-3
V: TRBV29-1

CDR3: ASSSTYGTEQF
length: 11
J: TRBJ2-1
V: TRBV6-4

CDR3: ASSLTGQGVTEAF
length: 13
J: TRBJ1-1
V: TRBV7-3